The TCR beta chain under discussion was sequenced for a study of blood T cell repertoires in COVID-19. Here immunoSEQ multiplex PCR was the method, and the copy in TCRdb shows in-frame clones only, minus some. Of roughly 170,000 clones listed, 80% to 90% are singletons. Trimming shortened V by 3 bases and J by 6 bases, and 12 bases separated the two germline ends. This CDR3 contains 14 residues. The germline V gene encodes CDR1 MRHNA and CDR2 SNTAGT. The receptor comes from a woman between 18 and 30 years old who had recovered from COVID-19. The chain couples TRBV6-4 to TRBJ1-5; no firm D call. The sample taken for sequencing was peripheral blood. The CDR3 here is CASSEFEGGQPQHF. In DNA form, the CDR3 reads TGTGCCAGCAGTGAGTTTGAGGGTGGTCAGCCCCAGCATTTT.